This T cell receptor (beta chain) was obtained from a study of CD8+CD57+ T cells in acquired aplastic anemia. Concerning this clonotype: The antigen is undetermined.

Only patients with CD8+CD57+ cell expansion on flow cytometry were chosen for sequencing. The patients, all of them, had severe acquired aplastic anemia. Template material for TCR beta VDJ and CDR3 profiling consisted of genomic DNA. TCRdb called the reads again in MiXCR, with one record for every CDR3 protein. The repertoire includes 100,000 to 150,000 distinct CDR3 sequences, about 40% of them detected once, and about 2.7% sits in the top ten. Germline V lookup: CDR1 ENHRY, CDR2 SYGVKD. The CDR3 is 15 residues long. V lost 0 bases to trimming and J lost 6 bases, with 12 bases between them. Study outcomes and limitations: Patients and controls had in common 25 to 35 CD8+ CDR3 sequences.

Material: sorted CD4+, CD8+, or CD8+CD57+ T cells (not recorded which) from PBMCs. The chain employs TRBV10-3 and TRBJ1-5; no reliable D call. The receptor was derived from a human donor with aplastic anemia. The CDR3: CAISESSVGGQPQHF. In nucleotides, the CDR3 is TGTGCCATCAGTGAGTCTAGTGTGGGCGGTCAGCCCCAGCATTTT.